The 6 T cell receptor beta chains below were found in one sample sequenced in a study of blood T cell repertoires in COVID-19 (dated by TCRdb to between 2020 and 2021). The library was built by means of the immunoSEQ multiplex PCR assay. TCRdb mirrors the immuneACCESS table, restricted to in-frame sequences. Some clones are absent from its copies; in checked studies, under half trace to an unresolved V gene, and the reason for the others is unknown. Present in this sample are 300,000 to 400,000 clones, approximately 90% of which were seen just once. The leading ten clones occupy roughly 1% of the sample. Input material: PBMCs or T cells enriched from blood (not recorded which). The receptors here all came from a man between 18 and 35 years old who had recovered from COVID-19.

This rearrangement joins TRBV15 to TRBJ1-2, with TRBD1 identical over 7 bases. V lost 1 base to trimming and J lost 1 base; unmatched junction nucleotides: 6. The germline V gene has CDR1 LNHNV and CDR2 YYDKDF (reference sequence). The CDR3 length is 16 residues. DNA of the CDR3: TGTGCCACCAGCAGAGGTCGTCCAGGGGGTAACTATGGCTACACCTTC. Encoded protein: CATSRGRPGGNYGYTF. Full variable domain (remainder filled in from reference TRBV15 and TRBJ1-2): DAMVIQNPRYQVTQFGKPVTLSCSQTLNHNVMYWYQQKSSQAPKLLFHYYDKDFNNEADTPDNFQSRRPNTSFCFLDIRSPGLGDTAMYLCATSRGRPGGNYGYTFGSGTRLTVV.

The gene calls are TRBV7-9 and TRBJ2-1, with 13 bases that match TRBD2. V shed 0 bases and J 7 bases; nucleotides not matched to a gene: 12. Germline V CDR1 and CDR2: SEHNR, FQNEAQ (reference sequence). The CDR3 spans 19 residues. CDR3 in amino acids: CASSLAHGLAGVVRNEQFF. Here the CDR3 DNA reads TGTGCCAGCAGCTTAGCCCACGGACTAGCGGGAGTCGTTCGAAATGAGCAGTTCTTC.

This clone was seen only once. V usage is TRBV3-1 (or the pseudogene TRBV3-2) and J usage is TRBJ2-2; TRBD2 might be the D (5 bases). The V end lost 4 bases, the J end lost 0 bases, and 12 bases lay between the germline ends. Germline CDR1 LGHDT, CDR2 YNNKEL (reference sequence). The CDR3 has 16 residues. The CDR3 sequence is CASSPARGSNTGELFF. CDR3 sequence (DNA): TGTGCCAGCAGCCCAGCCCGGGGATCGAACACCGGGGAGCTGTTTTTT.

J is TRBJ1-1 and V is TRBV3-1 (or the pseudogene TRBV3-2); perhaps TRBD1 as D (5 bases). Trimming left V 6 bases short and J 0 bases short, with 8 bases between. The germline CDR1 and CDR2 sequences are LGHDT and YNNKEL (reference sequence). The CDR3 runs 13 residues. CDR3 loop: CASSLGVNTEAFF. DNA of the CDR3: TGTGCCAGCAGTCTAGGGGTGAACACTGAAGCTTTCTTT.

The rearrangement joins TRBV19 to TRBJ1-2; 8 nucleotides line up with TRBD1. Unmatched junction bases numbered 9, after V lost 5 bases and J lost 1 base. The germline V gene encodes CDR1 LNHDA and CDR2 SQIVND (reference sequence). The CDR3 covers 16 residues. The CDR3 region is CASSDPRTGNNYGYTF. The CDR3 nucleotides read TGTGCCAGTAGTGACCCTCGGACAGGGAATAACTATGGCTACACCTTC.

The chain links TRBV11-2 to TRBJ1-1; the D gene is possibly TRBD1 (6 bases). Germline lookup yields CDR1 SGHAT and CDR2 FQNNGV. With 1 base removed from V and 4 bases from J, the gap between germline ends came to 13 bases. This CDR3 spans 15 amino acids. The CDR3 DNA sequence: TGTGCCAGCAGCTTAGTTCAGGGGTTTAGCACTGAAGCTTTCTTT. It specifies CASSLVQGFSTEAFF.